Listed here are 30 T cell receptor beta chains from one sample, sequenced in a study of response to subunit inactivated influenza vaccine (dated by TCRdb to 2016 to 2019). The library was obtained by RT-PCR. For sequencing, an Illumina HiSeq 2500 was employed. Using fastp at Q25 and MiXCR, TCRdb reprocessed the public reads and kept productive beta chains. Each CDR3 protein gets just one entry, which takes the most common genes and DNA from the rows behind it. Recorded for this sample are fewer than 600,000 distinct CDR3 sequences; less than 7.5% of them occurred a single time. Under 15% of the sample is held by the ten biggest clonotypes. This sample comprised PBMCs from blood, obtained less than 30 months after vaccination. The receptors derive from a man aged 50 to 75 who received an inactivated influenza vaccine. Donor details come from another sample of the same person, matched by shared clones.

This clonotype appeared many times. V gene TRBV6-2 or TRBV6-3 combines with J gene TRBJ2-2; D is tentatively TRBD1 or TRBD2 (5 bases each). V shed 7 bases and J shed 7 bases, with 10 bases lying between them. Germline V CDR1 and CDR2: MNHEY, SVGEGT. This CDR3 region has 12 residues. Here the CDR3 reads CASTRGDGELFF. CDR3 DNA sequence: TGTGCCAGCACGAGAGGGGACGGGGAGCTGTTTTTT.

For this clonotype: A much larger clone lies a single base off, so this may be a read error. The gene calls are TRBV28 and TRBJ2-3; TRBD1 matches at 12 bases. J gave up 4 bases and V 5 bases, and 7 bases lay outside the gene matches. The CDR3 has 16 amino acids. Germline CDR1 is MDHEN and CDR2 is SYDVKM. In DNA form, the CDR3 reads TGTGCCAGCAGTGACCCCGGGACAGGGGGCGCAGATACGCAGTATTTT. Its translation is CASSDPGTGGADTQYF.

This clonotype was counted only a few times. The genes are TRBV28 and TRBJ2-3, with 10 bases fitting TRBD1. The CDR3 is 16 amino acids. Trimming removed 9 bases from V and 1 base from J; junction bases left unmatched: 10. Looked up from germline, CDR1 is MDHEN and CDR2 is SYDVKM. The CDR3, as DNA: TGTGCCAGTTGCTGGGACAGGGGAAGAGGCACAGATACGCAGTATTTT. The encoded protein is CASCWDRGRGTDTQYF.

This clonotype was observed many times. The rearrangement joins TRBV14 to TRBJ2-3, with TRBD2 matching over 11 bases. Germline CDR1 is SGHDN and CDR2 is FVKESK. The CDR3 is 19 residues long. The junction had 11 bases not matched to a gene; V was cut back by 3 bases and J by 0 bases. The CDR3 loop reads CASSHGTSGGATSTDTQYF. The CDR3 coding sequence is TGTGCCAGCAGCCACGGTACTAGCGGGGGAGCTACTAGCACAGATACGCAGTATTTT.

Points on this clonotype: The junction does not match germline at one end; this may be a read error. This CDR3 reads CSARAASGVQPQHF. CDR3 DNA sequence: TGCAGTGCCAGAGCGGCAAGCGGGGTTCAGCCCCAGCATTTT. The chain has TRBV20-1 and TRBJ1-5; D call uncertain. Germline V lookup: CDR1 DFQATT, CDR2 SNEGSKA (reference sequence). The CDR3 covers 14 residues.

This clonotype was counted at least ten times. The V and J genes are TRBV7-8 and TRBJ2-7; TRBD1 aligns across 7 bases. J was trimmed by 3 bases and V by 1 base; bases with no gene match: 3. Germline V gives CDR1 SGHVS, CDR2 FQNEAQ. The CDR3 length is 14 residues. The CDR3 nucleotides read TGTGCCAGCAGCTTAGGGGGACAGTTCTACGAGCAGTACTTC. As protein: CASSLGGQFYEQYF.

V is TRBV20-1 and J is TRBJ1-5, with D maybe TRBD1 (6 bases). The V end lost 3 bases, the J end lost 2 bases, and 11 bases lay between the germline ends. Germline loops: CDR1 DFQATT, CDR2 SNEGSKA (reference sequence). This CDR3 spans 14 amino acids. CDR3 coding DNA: TGCAGTGCTAGGGGGGGCTTGGGCAATCAGCCCCAGCATTTT. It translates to CSARGGLGNQPQHF.

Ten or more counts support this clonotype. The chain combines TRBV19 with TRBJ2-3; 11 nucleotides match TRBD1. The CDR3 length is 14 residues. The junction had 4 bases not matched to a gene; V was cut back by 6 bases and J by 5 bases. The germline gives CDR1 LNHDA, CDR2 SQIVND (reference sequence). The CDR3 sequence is CASRDRGRVDTQYF. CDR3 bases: TGTGCCAGTAGGGACAGGGGGCGAGTAGATACGCAGTATTTT. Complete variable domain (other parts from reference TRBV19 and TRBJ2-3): DGGITQSPKYLFRKEGQNVTLSCEQNLNHDAMYWYRQDPGQGLRLIYYSQIVNDFQKGDIAEGYSVSREKKESFPLTVTSAQKNPTAFYLCASRDRGRVDTQYFGPGTRLTVL.

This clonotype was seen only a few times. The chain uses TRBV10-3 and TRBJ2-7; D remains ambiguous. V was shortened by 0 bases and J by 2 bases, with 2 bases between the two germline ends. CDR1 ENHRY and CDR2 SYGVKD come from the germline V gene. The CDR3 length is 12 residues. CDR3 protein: CAISESPYEQYF. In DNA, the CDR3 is TGTGCCATCAGTGAGTCGCCCTACGAGCAGTACTTC.

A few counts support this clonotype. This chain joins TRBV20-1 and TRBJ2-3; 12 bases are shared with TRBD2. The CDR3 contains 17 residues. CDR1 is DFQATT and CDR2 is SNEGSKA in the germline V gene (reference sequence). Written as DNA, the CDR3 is TGCAGCCTGACTTCTAGCGGGAGGGCCAGAGGCACAGATACGCAGTATTTT. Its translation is CSLTSSGRARGTDTQYF.

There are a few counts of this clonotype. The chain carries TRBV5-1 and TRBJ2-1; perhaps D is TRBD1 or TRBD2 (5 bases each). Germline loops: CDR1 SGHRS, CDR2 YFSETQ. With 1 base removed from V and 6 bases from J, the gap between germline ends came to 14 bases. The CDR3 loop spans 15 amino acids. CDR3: CASSLQPEGLNEQFF. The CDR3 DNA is TGCGCCAGCAGCTTGCAACCCGAGGGGCTCAATGAGCAGTTCTTC.

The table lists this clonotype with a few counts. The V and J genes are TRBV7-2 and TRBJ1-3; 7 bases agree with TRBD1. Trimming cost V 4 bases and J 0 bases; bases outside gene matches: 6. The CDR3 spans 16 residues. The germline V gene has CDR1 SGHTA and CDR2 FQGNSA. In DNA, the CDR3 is TGTGCCAGCAGCTGGCAGGGGGGAGGCTCTGGAAACACCATATATTTT. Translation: CASSWQGGGSGNTIYF. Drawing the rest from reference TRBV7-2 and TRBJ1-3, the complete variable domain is GAGVSQSPSNKVTEKGKDVELRCDPISGHTALYWYRQSLGQGLEFLIYFQGNSAPDKSGLPSDRFSAERTGGSVSTLTIQRTQQEDSAVYLCASSWQGGGSGNTIYFGEGSWLTVV.

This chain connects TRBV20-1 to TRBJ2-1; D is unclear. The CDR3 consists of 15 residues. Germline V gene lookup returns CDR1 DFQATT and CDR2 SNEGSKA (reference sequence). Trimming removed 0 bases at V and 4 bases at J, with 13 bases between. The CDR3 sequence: CSARDLGIPYNEQFF. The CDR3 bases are TGCAGTGCTAGAGATCTGGGAATTCCATACAATGAGCAGTTCTTC.

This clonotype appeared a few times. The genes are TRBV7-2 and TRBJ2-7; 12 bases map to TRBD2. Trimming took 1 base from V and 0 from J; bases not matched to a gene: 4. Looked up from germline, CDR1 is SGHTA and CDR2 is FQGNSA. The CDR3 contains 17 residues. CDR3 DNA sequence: TGTGCCAGCAGCTTAGGACTAGCGGGGGACAACTCCTACGAGCAGTACTTC. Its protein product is CASSLGLAGDNSYEQYF. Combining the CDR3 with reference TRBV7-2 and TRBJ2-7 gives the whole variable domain GAGVSQSPSNKVTEKGKDVELRCDPISGHTALYWYRQSLGQGLEFLIYFQGNSAPDKSGLPSDRFSAERTGGSVSTLTIQRTQQEDSAVYLCASSLGLAGDNSYEQYFGPGTRLTVT.

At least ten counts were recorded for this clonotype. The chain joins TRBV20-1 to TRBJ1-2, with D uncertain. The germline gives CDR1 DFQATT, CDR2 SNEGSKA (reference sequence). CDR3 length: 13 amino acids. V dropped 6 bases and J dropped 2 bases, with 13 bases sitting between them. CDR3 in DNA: TGCAGTGCCCAGGTGATGGCGAACTATGGCTACACCTTC. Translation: CSAQVMANYGYTF.

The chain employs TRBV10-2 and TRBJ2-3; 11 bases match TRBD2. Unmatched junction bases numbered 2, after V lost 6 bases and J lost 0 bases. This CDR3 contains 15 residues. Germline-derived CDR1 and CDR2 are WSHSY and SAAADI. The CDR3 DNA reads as TGCGCCAGCAGACGGACTAGCGGGAGCACAGATACGCAGTATTTT. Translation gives CASRRTSGSTDTQYF.

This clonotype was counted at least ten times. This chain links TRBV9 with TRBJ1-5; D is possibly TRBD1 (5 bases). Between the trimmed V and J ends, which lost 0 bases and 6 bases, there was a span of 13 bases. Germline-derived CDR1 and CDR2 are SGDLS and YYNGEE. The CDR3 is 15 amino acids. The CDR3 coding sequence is TGTGCCAGCAGCGTAGACTCTTTGGGGACTCAGCCCCAGCATTTT. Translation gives CASSVDSLGTQPQHF.

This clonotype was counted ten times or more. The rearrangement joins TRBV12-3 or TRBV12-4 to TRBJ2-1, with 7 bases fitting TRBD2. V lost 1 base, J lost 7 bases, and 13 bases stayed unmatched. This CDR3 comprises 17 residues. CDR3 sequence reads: CASSLVKGRGSGNEQFF. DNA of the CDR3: TGTGCCAGCAGTTTAGTCAAGGGGCGCGGGAGCGGGAATGAGCAGTTCTTC.

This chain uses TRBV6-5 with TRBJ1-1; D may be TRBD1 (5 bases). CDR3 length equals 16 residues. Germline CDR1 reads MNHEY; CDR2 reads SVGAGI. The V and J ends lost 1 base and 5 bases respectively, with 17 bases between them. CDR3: CASSYYLPGSGTEAFF. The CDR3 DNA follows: TGTGCCAGCAGTTACTACTTGCCAGGGTCGGGGACTGAAGCTTTCTTT.

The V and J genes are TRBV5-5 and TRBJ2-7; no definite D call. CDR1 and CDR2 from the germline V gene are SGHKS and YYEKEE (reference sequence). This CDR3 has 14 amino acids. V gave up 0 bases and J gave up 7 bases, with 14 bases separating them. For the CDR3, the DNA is TGTGCCAGCAGCTTGGAGCTAGTGTCTTGGGAGCAGTACTTC. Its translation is CASSLELVSWEQYF.

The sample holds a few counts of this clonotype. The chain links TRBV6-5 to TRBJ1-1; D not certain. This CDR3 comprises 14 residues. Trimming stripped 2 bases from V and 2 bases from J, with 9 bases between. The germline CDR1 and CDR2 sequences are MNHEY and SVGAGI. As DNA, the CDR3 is TGTGCCAGCAGTTACGACATGGTTAACACTGAAGCTTTCTTT. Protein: CASSYDMVNTEAFF.

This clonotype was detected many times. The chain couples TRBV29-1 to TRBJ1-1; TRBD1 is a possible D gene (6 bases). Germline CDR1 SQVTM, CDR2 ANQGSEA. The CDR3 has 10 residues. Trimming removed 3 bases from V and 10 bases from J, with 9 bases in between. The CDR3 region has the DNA TGCAGCGTTGATCAGGGGACAGCTTTCTTT. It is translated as CSVDQGTAFF.

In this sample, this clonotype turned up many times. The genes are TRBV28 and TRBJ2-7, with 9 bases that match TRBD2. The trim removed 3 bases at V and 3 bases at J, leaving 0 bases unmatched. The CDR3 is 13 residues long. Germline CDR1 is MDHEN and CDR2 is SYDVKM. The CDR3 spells CASSFSGSYEQYF. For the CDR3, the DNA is TGTGCCAGCAGTTTTAGCGGGAGCTACGAGCAGTACTTC.

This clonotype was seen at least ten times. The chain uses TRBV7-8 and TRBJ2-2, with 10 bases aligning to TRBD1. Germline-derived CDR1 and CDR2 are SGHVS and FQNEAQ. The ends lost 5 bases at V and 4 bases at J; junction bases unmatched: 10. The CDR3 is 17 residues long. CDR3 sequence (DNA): TGTGCCAGCAGCCCAACGGGACAGGGGTGGGCCACCGGGGAGCTGTTTTTT. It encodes CASSPTGQGWATGELFF.

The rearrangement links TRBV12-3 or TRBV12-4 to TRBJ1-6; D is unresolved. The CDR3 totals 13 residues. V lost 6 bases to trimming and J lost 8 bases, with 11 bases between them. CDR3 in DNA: TGTGCCAGCAGAGAGGAGGGAGATTCACCCCTCCACTTT. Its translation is CASREEGDSPLHF.

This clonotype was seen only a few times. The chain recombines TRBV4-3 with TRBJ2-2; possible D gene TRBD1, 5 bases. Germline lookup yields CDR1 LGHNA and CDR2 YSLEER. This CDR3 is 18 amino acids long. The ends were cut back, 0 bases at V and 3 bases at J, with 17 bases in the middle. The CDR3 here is CASSQDPPVRVHTGELFF. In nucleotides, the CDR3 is TGCGCCAGCAGCCAAGACCCCCCTGTCAGGGTGCACACCGGGGAGCTGTTTTTT.

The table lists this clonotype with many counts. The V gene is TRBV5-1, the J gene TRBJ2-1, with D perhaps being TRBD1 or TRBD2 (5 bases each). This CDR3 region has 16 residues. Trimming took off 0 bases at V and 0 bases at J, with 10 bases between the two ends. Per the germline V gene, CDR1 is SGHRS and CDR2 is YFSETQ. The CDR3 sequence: CASSLGAGSSYNEQFF. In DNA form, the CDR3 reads TGCGCCAGCAGCTTGGGAGCAGGGAGCTCCTACAATGAGCAGTTCTTC.

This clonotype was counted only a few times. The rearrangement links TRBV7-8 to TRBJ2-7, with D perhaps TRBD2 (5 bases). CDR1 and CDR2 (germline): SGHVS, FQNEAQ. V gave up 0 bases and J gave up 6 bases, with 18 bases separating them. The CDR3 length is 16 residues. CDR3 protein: CASSLARAGIYGEQYF. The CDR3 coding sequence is TGTGCCAGCAGCTTAGCGCGGGCAGGAATATATGGCGAGCAGTACTTC.

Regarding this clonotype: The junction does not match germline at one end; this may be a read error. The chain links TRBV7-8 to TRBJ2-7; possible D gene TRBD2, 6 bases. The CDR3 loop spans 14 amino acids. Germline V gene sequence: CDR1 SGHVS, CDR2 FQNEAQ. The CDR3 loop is CASSLATHSYEQYF. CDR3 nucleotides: TGTGCCAGCAGCCTAGCGACTCACTCCTACGAGCAGTACTTC.

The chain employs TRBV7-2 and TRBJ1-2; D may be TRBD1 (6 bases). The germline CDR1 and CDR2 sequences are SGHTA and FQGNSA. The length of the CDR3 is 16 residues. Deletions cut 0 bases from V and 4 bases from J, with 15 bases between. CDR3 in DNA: TGTGCCAGCAGCTTAGCGGGAGGGGGGGACACCTATGGCTACACCTTC. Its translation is CASSLAGGGDTYGYTF.